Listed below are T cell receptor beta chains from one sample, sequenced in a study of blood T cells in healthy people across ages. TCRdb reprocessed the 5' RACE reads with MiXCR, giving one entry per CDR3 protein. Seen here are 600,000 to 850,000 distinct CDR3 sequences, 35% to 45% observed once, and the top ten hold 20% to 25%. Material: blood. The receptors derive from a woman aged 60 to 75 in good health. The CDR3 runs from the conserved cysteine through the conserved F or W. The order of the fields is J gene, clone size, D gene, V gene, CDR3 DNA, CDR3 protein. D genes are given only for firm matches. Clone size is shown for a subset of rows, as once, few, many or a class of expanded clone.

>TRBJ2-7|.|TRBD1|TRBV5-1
TGCGCCAGCAGCCAACCGGGACAGGGGATGTACGAGCAGTACTTC
CASSQPGQGMYEQYF
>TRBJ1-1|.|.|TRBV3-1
TGTGCCAGCAGCCAAGAGGGCGGGTCTGAAGCTTTCTTT
CASSQEGGSEAFF
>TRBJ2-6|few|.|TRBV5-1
TGCGCCAGCAGCTTACACGGGGAAATTGGTGCCAACGTCCTGACTTTC
CASSLHGEIGANVLTF
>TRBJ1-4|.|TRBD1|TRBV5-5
TGTGCCAGCAGCTCCTGGACAGGGGAGGAAAAACAGTTTTTT
CASSSWTGEEKQFF
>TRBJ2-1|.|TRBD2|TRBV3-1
TGTGCCAGCAGCCAAGCAGGACTAGCGGGAAACAATGAGCAGTTCTTC
CASSQAGLAGNNEQFF
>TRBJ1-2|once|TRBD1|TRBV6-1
TGTGCCAGCAGTGACAAACAGGGGGCTAACTATGGCTACATCTTC
CASSDKQGANYGYIF
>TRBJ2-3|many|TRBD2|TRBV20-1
TGCAGTGCTAGCGGCAGGGGTGGACTAGCGGGAGGGCCGGGACTTAAGAGCACAGATACGCAGTATTTT
CSASGRGGLAGGPGLKSTDTQYF
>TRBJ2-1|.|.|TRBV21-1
TGTGCCAGCAGCAAAAGGAGGGGACCCTCCTACAATGAGCAGTTCTTC
CASSKRRGPSYNEQFF
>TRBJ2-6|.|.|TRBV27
TGTGCCAGCAGTTTAACCGGGACACCAATCTCTGGGACCAACGTCCTGACTTTC
CASSLTGTPISGTNVLTF
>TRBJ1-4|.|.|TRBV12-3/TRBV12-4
TGTGCCAGCAGACCTCAGGGATTTGGAGAAAAACTGTTTTTT
CASRPQGFGEKLFF
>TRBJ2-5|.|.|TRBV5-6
TGTGCCAGCAGCTTTACTCGACTGGTAAAAGAGGCCCAGTACTTC
CASSFTRLVKEAQYF